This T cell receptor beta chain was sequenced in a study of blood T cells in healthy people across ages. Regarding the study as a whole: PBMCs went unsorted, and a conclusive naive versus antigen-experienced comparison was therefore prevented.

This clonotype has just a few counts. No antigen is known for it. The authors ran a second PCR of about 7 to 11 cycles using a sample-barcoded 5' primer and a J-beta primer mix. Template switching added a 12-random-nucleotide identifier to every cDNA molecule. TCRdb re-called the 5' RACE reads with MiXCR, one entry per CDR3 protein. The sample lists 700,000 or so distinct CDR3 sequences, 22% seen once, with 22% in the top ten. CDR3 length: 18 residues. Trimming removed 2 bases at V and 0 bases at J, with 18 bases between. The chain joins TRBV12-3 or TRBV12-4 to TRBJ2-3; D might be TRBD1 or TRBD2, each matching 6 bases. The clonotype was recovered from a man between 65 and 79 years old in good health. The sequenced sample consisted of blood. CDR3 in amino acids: CASSLPRGRRKSTDTQYF. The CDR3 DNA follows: TGTGCCAGCAGTTTACCGAGGGGGAGGCGCAAAAGCACAGATACGCAGTATTTT.